Here is one TCR beta chain with its context. The data originate from a study of T-cell reconstitution after alpha-beta-depleted transplantation in children. For TCRbeta, the library was prepared with unique molecular identifiers. TCRdb independently ran MiXCR on the PCR reads; one entry per CDR3 protein. The sample includes about 610,000 distinct CDR3 sequences, about 11% of them seen just once. The CDR3 extends over 14 amino acids. Germline values: CDR1 DFQATT, CDR2 SNEGSKA (reference sequence). The V end was cut by 3 bases, the J end by 0 bases, with 12 bases between. The TCR sequence derives from a human donor who donated a stem cell graft to a child with acute myeloid leukemia. The material was PBMCs from the stem cell graft donor, obtained from the stem cell graft. This rearrangement joins TRBV20-1 to TRBJ2-7; D remains unclear. In nucleotides, the CDR3 is TGCAGTGCTAGGGGTGTACCAAGCTCCTACGAGCAGTACTTC. Its translation is CSARGVPSSYEQYF.